The rows below give T cell receptor beta chains drawn from one sample of a study of vaccination and CD4 T cells after COVID-19. Their cognate antigens are unknown. TCRdb reprocessed the PCR reads via MiXCR and lists one record per CDR3 protein. The table shows 16,000 or so distinct CDR3 sequences, with 53% occurring only once. This material consisted of CD4+ T cells from blood, cultured in vitro, taken before SARS-CoV-2 vaccination. The receptors originated from a human donor who had recovered from COVID-19. Each CDR3 is given with its conserved first and last residue. Fields, in order: CDR3 protein, J gene, V gene.

CDR3 protein: CASSIPGYGYTF; J gene: TRBJ1-2; V gene: TRBV19
CDR3 protein: CASSTGGSNQPQHF; J gene: TRBJ1-5; V gene: TRBV12-3/TRBV12-4
CDR3 protein: CASRTDYNTGELFF; J gene: TRBJ2-2; V gene: TRBV6-1
CDR3 protein: CASSLYVPDYSNQPQHF; J gene: TRBJ1-5; V gene: TRBV28
CDR3 protein: CASSRGGNQPQHF; J gene: TRBJ1-5; V gene: TRBV6-2/TRBV6-3
CDR3 protein: CSASPPANEKLFF; J gene: TRBJ1-4; V gene: TRBV20-1
CDR3 protein: CATSPTITDTQYF; J gene: TRBJ2-3; V gene: TRBV24-1
CDR3 protein: CASSFTDRGLSETQYF; J gene: TRBJ2-5; V gene: TRBV18
CDR3 protein: CASSIVPGSGYEQYF; J gene: TRBJ2-7; V gene: TRBV19
CDR3 protein: CASIDSYSNQPQHF; J gene: TRBJ1-5; V gene: TRBV6-2/TRBV6-3
CDR3 protein: CSAHIPGQAPSQPQHF; J gene: TRBJ1-5; V gene: TRBV20-1
CDR3 protein: CASSLSFGDGGYEQYF; J gene: TRBJ2-7; V gene: TRBV28
CDR3 protein: CSATPHTEAFF; J gene: TRBJ1-1; V gene: TRBV20-1
CDR3 protein: CASSRSTDKVYEQYF; J gene: TRBJ2-7; V gene: TRBV7-2
CDR3 protein: CASSPIPNYGYTF; J gene: TRBJ1-2; V gene: TRBV28
CDR3 protein: CASGARRLQETQYF; J gene: TRBJ2-5; V gene: TRBV7-2
CDR3 protein: CASSAPGGGGYTF; J gene: TRBJ1-2; V gene: TRBV2
CDR3 protein: CSARDPMTGFETQYF; J gene: TRBJ2-5; V gene: TRBV20-1
CDR3 protein: CASSSRIGAGGEQYF; J gene: TRBJ2-7; V gene: TRBV5-4
CDR3 protein: CASSSNSGDTETQYF; J gene: TRBJ2-5; V gene: TRBV5-1
CDR3 protein: CASSLGLTSGGTDTQYF; J gene: TRBJ2-3; V gene: TRBV28
CDR3 protein: CSASLGSGSRELFF; J gene: TRBJ2-2; V gene: TRBV20-1
CDR3 protein: CATSIRDRVSSGANVLTF; J gene: TRBJ2-6; V gene: TRBV15
CDR3 protein: CASSPRSGLAEAFF; J gene: TRBJ1-1; V gene: TRBV5-4
CDR3 protein: CASSFLAGVGTDTQYF; J gene: TRBJ2-3; V gene: TRBV5-4
CDR3 protein: CSGSDPPAPEQYF; J gene: TRBJ2-7; V gene: TRBV20-1
CDR3 protein: CASMASGVMETQYF; J gene: TRBJ2-5; V gene: TRBV6-2/TRBV6-3
CDR3 protein: CASSLRAEEDYGYTF; J gene: TRBJ1-2; V gene: TRBV7-3
CDR3 protein: CASSSDQSSYNEQFF; J gene: TRBJ2-1; V gene: TRBV2
CDR3 protein: CASSPTSPQETQYF; J gene: TRBJ2-5; V gene: TRBV2
CDR3 protein: CASSFKGAPTEAFF; J gene: TRBJ1-1; V gene: TRBV27
CDR3 protein: CASRAVTATFF; J gene: TRBJ1-1; V gene: TRBV12-3/TRBV12-4
CDR3 protein: CASSAGTVRGAKNIQYF; J gene: TRBJ2-4; V gene: TRBV2